Sequencing of this T cell receptor beta chain was carried out in a study of blood T cell repertoires in COVID-19. Assay: immunoSEQ multiplex PCR; the TCRdb copy retains only in-frame clones and omits some. In the table there are about 270,000 clones, around 89% of which are singletons. The germline gives CDR1 SGHRS, CDR2 YFSETQ. Trimming removed 1 base at V and 1 base at J, with 2 bases between. The CDR3 is 13 residues long. Sequencing used PBMCs or T cells enriched from blood (not recorded which). V gene TRBV5-1 combines with J gene TRBJ2-2, with no clear D. The receptor was isolated from a woman between 40 and 50 years old with acute COVID-19. The CDR3 sequence: CASSLQNTGELFF. The CDR3, as DNA: TGCGCCAGCAGCTTGCAGAACACCGGGGAGCTGTTTTTT.